This TCR beta chain was captured by sequencing in a study of blood T cells in healthy people across ages. PCR was performed a second time for about 7 to 12 cycles using a sample-barcoded 5' primer and a J-beta primer mix. TCRdb re-called the 5' RACE reads through MiXCR, storing one row per CDR3 protein. The data show hundreds of thousands of distinct CDR3 sequences, under 55% seen once. This clonotype showed up just a few times. Its antigen is currently unknown. The germline gives CDR1 LGHNA, CDR2 YSLEER. V was trimmed by 0 bases and J by 7 bases, leaving 16 bases between them. The CDR3 covers 16 residues. Broader study findings: Aged donors had fewer naive CD4+ cells and lower diversity than long-lived donors. The recorded TCR beta diversity per million T cells decreased in a roughly linear manner with age.

PBMCs numbering at least 6.5 million were isolated per sample. V and J are TRBV4-3 and TRBJ1-5; TRBD1 might be the D (6 bases). The material sequenced was blood. This receptor was obtained from a man aged 60 to 75 in good health. For the CDR3, the DNA is TGCGCCAGCAGCCAAGATTGGAGGGGGAGGGAACAGCCCCAGCATTTT. It is translated as CASSQDWRGREQPQHF.